A single sample gave rise to the 25 T cell receptor beta chains below, sequenced in a study of T cell repertoires in cytomegalovirus infection (dated by TCRdb to about 2019). The instrument given in TCRdb is Illumina HiSeq 1500. The raw public data were reprocessed by TCRdb itself: fastp quality trimming at Q25, MiXCR clonotype calling, in-frame beta chains only. Every CDR3 protein is listed once, alongside the most common genes and DNA of its rows. Counted in this sample were 740,000 or so distinct CDR3 sequences; roughly 36% of them appeared once. The top ten clones comprise around 3% of the sample. The sample was PBMCs. The receptors were sampled from a human donor in good health (CMV status not recorded). Some clones in this sample may be carry-over from other donors' samples.

V gene TRBV10-2 combines with J gene TRBJ1-1; D perhaps matches TRBD1 (6 bases). CDR1 and CDR2 from the germline V gene are WSHSY and SAAADI. CDR3 length: 13 amino acids. Trimming took off 10 bases at V and 4 bases at J, with 16 bases between the two ends. Here the CDR3 DNA reads TGCGCCACCCTCCCGCCGGGGGCCACTGAAGCTTTCTTT. Translating it yields CATLPPGATEAFF.

This clonotype came up a few times. The V and J genes are TRBV12-3 or TRBV12-4 and TRBJ2-1; 9 bases align to TRBD2. The CDR3 length is 15 residues. Losses at the gene ends were 5 bases for V and 8 bases for J; bases not matched to a gene: 10. CDR3: CASSGDSGRLDEQFF. The CDR3 coding sequence is TGTGCCAGCAGTGGGGATAGCGGGAGACTCGATGAGCAGTTCTTC.

The chain employs TRBV28 and TRBJ2-2; 10 bases map to TRBD2. This CDR3 has 17 residues. Trimming at V came to 3 bases and at J to 0 bases, leaving 4 bases not matched to a gene. Germline loops: CDR1 MDHEN, CDR2 SYDVKM. The CDR3 DNA is TGTGCCAGCAGTTTCTTGGGGACTAGCGCGAACACCGGGGAGCTGTTTTTT. It codes for CASSFLGTSANTGELFF.

The chain is built from TRBV12-3 or TRBV12-4 and TRBJ2-1; D may be TRBD2 (5 bases). The CDR3 is made up of 13 amino acids. V lost 5 bases, J lost 5 bases, and 10 bases lay in between. The CDR3 protein is CASSTRPNNEQFF. The CDR3 nucleotides read TGTGCCAGCAGTACTAGGCCTAACAATGAGCAGTTCTTC.

The table lists this clonotype with a few counts. The chain combines TRBV7-9 with TRBJ1-1; D gene unclear. The CDR3 length is 14 residues. Germline CDR1 is SEHNR and CDR2 is FQNEAQ (reference sequence). Trimming shortened V by 0 bases and J by 10 bases, and 15 bases separated the two germline ends. In nucleotides, the CDR3 is TGTGCCAGCAGCTTAGCATTTGAAGGTTCCAGAGCTTTCTTT. Its protein is CASSLAFEGSRAFF.

The rearrangement links TRBV19 to TRBJ2-1; 7 nucleotides agree with TRBD2. This CDR3 comprises 13 residues. Germline V gene lookup returns CDR1 LNHDA and CDR2 SQIVND (reference sequence). The V segment lost 5 bases and the J segment 7 bases; nucleotides outside the gene matches: 5. The CDR3 here is CASSGTTKNEQFF. In DNA, the CDR3 is TGTGCCAGTAGTGGGACTACTAAGAATGAGCAGTTCTTC.

This clonotype was detected only a few times. Sequence at one end of the junction differs from germline and may be a read error. The V and J genes are TRBV28 and TRBJ2-6, with 10 positions matching TRBD1. The CDR3 consists of 15 residues. Germline loops: CDR1 MDHEN, CDR2 SYDVKM. This chain's CDR3 is CAVDRGRGGANVLTF. CDR3 bases: TGCGCGGTAGACAGGGGGCGTGGAGGGGCCAACGTCCTGACTTTC.

The CDR3 here is CASAPWTASSGETQYF. The CDR3 bases are TGCGCCAGCGCCCCTTGGACAGCTTCCTCGGGCGAGACCCAGTACTTC. This chain links TRBV5-1 with TRBJ2-5; TRBD1 is a possible D gene (6 bases). Germline V gives CDR1 SGHRS, CDR2 YFSETQ. The CDR3 length is 16 residues. V was pared by 7 bases and J by 5 bases, with 24 bases between. The whole variable domain, filled in from reference TRBV5-1 and TRBJ2-5, reads KAGVTQTPRYLIKTRGQQVTLSCSPISGHRSVSWYQQTPGQGLQFLFEYFSETQRNKGNFPGRFSGRQFSNSRSEMNVSTLELGDSALYLCASAPWTASSGETQYFGPGTRLLVL.

The CDR3 spells CASSPPGGDLHNQPQHF. CDR3 bases: TGTGCCAGTAGTCCCCCGGGGGGGGATCTTCACAATCAGCCCCAGCATTTT. The chain employs TRBV19 and TRBJ1-5, with a tentative D call TRBD1 (5 bases). This CDR3 spans 17 amino acids. Germline CDR1 is LNHDA and CDR2 is SQIVND (reference sequence). Trimming removed 5 bases at V and 3 bases at J, with 20 bases between.

The chain is built from TRBV9 and TRBJ2-7; D possibly corresponds to TRBD1 (6 bases). V dropped 3 bases and J dropped 4 bases, with 17 bases sitting between them. The germline CDR1 and CDR2 sequences are SGDLS and YYNGEE. The CDR3 contains 15 residues. The CDR3 region is CASSAEDSPGYEQYF. In nucleotides, the CDR3 is TGTGCCAGCAGCGCAGAGGACAGCCCTGGGTACGAGCAGTACTTC.

This clonotype has a handful of counts. The rearrangement joins TRBV5-1 to TRBJ2-7; 15 positions agree with TRBD2. The germline V gene has CDR1 SGHRS and CDR2 YFSETQ. Trimming at V came to 3 bases and at J to 6 bases, leaving 7 bases not matched to a gene. The CDR3 is made up of 16 amino acids. The CDR3 DNA sequence: TGCGCCAGCAGCTGGGGACTAGCGGGAGGTTTTCTCGAGCAGTACTTC. This gives the protein CASSWGLAGGFLEQYF.

Concerning this clonotype: At one boundary the junction diverges from the germline segment, which might be a read error. The CDR3 sequence: CASSLSGTITDTQYF. In DNA, the CDR3 is TGTGCTAGCAGCTTAAGCGGTACGATCACAGATACGCAGTATTTT. The chain uses TRBV7-7 and TRBJ2-3; TRBD2 is a possible D gene (5 bases). The CDR3 loop spans 15 amino acids. In germline, CDR1 is SSHAT, CDR2 FNYEAQ (reference sequence). Combining the CDR3 with reference TRBV7-7 and TRBJ2-3 gives the whole variable domain GAGVSQSPRYKVTKRGQDVTLRCDPISSHATLYWYQQALGQGPEFLTYFNYEAQPDKSGLPSDRFSAERPEGSISTLTIQRTEQRDSAMYRCASSLSGTITDTQYFGPGTRLTVL.

The chain uses TRBV20-1 and TRBJ1-2, with 9 bases identical to TRBD1. Trimming at V came to 5 bases and at J to 8 bases, leaving 6 bases not matched to a gene. Germline V gives CDR1 DFQATT, CDR2 SNEGSKA (reference sequence). CDR3 length: 12 amino acids. DNA of the CDR3: TGCAGTGCTTACAACAGGGGGCTCGGCTACACCTTC. The encoded protein is CSAYNRGLGYTF.

With respect to this clonotype: A read error is possible here, since a much larger clone lies one base away. The gene calls are TRBV7-6 and TRBJ1-1; D call uncertain. Germline values: CDR1 SGHVS, CDR2 FNYEAQ. V was trimmed by 8 bases and J by 0 bases, leaving 13 bases between them. This CDR3 has 14 residues. This CDR3 reads CASAPGELNTEAFF. CDR3 sequence (DNA): TGTGCCAGCGCCCCGGGAGAGTTGAACACTGAAGCTTTCTTT.

This clonotype was detected a few times. The chain couples TRBV11-2 to TRBJ2-3; the D gene is possibly TRBD2 (6 bases). CDR1 is SGHAT and CDR2 is FQNNGV in the germline V gene. V was clipped by 3 bases and J by 0 bases, with 22 bases between them. This CDR3 has 19 amino acids. CDR3 loop: CASSFMIVSLGSSTDTQYF. The CDR3 DNA is TGTGCCAGCAGCTTCATGATAGTGTCGCTCGGGAGCAGCACAGATACGCAGTATTTT. The variable domain in full, completed from reference TRBV11-2 and TRBJ2-3, reads EAGVAQSPRYKIIEKRQSVAFWCNPISGHATLYWYQQILGQGPKLLIQFQNNGVVDDSQLPKDRFSAERLKGVDSTLKIQPAKLEDSAVYLCASSFMIVSLGSSTDTQYFGPGTRLTVL.

This clonotype was detected a few times. The chain uses TRBV7-9 and TRBJ1-1; a possible D gene is TRBD1 (6 bases). The germline V gene has CDR1 SEHNR and CDR2 FQNEAQ (reference sequence). Trimming left V 1 base short and J 12 bases short, with 12 bases between. The CDR3 is made up of 12 amino acids. CDR3 residues: CASSLGNRVTFF. In DNA, the CDR3 is TGTGCCAGCAGCTTAGGTAACAGGGTAACTTTCTTT.

This clonotype was detected ten times or more. V is TRBV5-6 and J is TRBJ2-1, with 10 bases lining up with TRBD2. Germline V CDR1 and CDR2: SGHDT, YYEEEE. The V segment lost 5 bases and the J segment 10 bases; nucleotides outside the gene matches: 12. The CDR3 has 15 residues. CDR3 in amino acids: CASRRLAGGGGEQFF. The CDR3 nucleotides read TGTGCCAGCAGAAGATTAGCGGGGGGAGGAGGGGAGCAGTTCTTC.

CDR3 region: CASTHDRGSEQYF. The CDR3 nucleotides are TGTGCCAGCACCCACGACAGGGGGAGCGAGCAGTACTTC. The chain couples TRBV6-5 to TRBJ2-7, with TRBD1 matching 9 bases. The CDR3 spans 13 residues. V lost 7 bases and J lost 6; bases outside the gene matches: 7. Germline CDR1 and CDR2: MNHEY and SVGAGI.

This clonotype occurred a few times. The rearrangement uses TRBV19 and TRBJ2-1, with no clear D. The V end lost 5 bases, the J end lost 8 bases, and 19 bases lay between the germline ends. Germline V gene data show CDR1 as LNHDA and CDR2 as SQIVND (reference sequence). This CDR3 is 15 amino acids long. CDR3 bases: TGTGCCAGTAGTTCCTTGGTGCCACGAGGAGATGAGCAGTTCTTC. This encodes CASSSLVPRGDEQFF.

This clonotype has a count of ten or more. The chain employs TRBV7-2 and TRBJ2-1, with 8 bases that match TRBD2. Germline V gene data show CDR1 as SGHTA and CDR2 as FQGNSA. The CDR3 runs 16 residues. With V trimmed by 0 bases and J by 4 bases, 5 bases remained unmatched. The CDR3 is CASSLALLAVYNEQFF. CDR3 nucleotides: TGTGCCAGCAGCTTAGCGTTACTAGCGGTTTACAATGAGCAGTTCTTC.

The chain uses TRBV2 and TRBJ2-1; the D gene is possibly TRBD1 (5 bases). Germline-derived CDR1 and CDR2 are SNHLY and FYNNEI. The CDR3 extends over 13 amino acids. Deletions cut 3 bases from V and 12 bases from J, with 15 bases between. DNA for the CDR3: TGTGCCAGCAGTGACCATGGGGCGCATGCGCAGTTCTTC. Residues: CASSDHGAHAQFF.

The gene calls are TRBV3-1 and TRBJ1-2; tentative D call: TRBD1 (6 bases). This CDR3 comprises 13 residues. V was pared by 2 bases and J by 3 bases, with 7 bases between. The germline CDR1 and CDR2 sequences are LGHDT and YNNKEL (reference sequence). The CDR3 is CASSQQGYYGYTF. CDR3 nucleotide sequence: TGTGCCAGCAGCCAACAGGGGTACTATGGCTACACCTTC.

Details on this clonotype: Compared with germline, one end of the junction differs, possibly owing to a read error. The CDR3 reads CARSSRPGYNEQFF. The CDR3, as DNA: TGTGCCCGCAGTTCAAGGCCGGGCTACAATGAGCAGTTCTTC. This chain connects TRBV27 to TRBJ2-1; no clear D. This CDR3 has 14 amino acids. Germline CDR1 MNHEY, CDR2 SMNVEV (reference sequence).

This clonotype was detected many times. The gene calls are TRBV28 and TRBJ2-1; 7 bases agree with TRBD2. The CDR3 has 15 amino acids. The ends lost 3 bases at V and 7 bases at J; junction bases unmatched: 9. CDR1 and CDR2 from the germline V gene are MDHEN and SYDVKM. The CDR3 region is CASSLFGEAGNEQFF. The CDR3 coding sequence is TGTGCCAGCAGTTTGTTTGGGGAAGCGGGGAATGAGCAGTTCTTC.

The chain has TRBV6-6 and TRBJ2-7; 9 bases are a match to TRBD2. CDR3 size: 17 residues. Per the germline V gene, CDR1 is MNHNY and CDR2 is SVGAGI (reference sequence). J lost 2 bases, V lost 4 bases, and 12 bases had no gene match. This CDR3 reads CASSSPRTSANPYEQYF. The CDR3, as DNA: TGTGCCAGCAGTTCCCCCCGGACTAGCGCGAATCCCTACGAGCAGTACTTC.